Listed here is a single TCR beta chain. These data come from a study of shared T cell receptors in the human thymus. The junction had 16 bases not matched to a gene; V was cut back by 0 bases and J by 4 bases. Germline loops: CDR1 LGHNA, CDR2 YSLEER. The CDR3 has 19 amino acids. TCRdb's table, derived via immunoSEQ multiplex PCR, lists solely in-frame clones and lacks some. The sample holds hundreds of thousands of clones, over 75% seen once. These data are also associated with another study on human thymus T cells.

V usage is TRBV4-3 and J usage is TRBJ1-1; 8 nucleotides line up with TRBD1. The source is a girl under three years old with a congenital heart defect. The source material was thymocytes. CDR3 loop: CASSQDWATGDPGGTEAFF. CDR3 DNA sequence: TGCGCCAGCAGCCAAGATTGGGCGACAGGGGACCCGGGGGGCACTGAAGCTTTCTTT.